This TCR beta chain emerged from a study of response to subunit inactivated influenza vaccine. General study results and limits: A suggestion made by the authors is that each seasonal influenza vaccination recruits few new T cells.

The ends were cut back, 1 base at V and 11 bases at J, with 11 bases in the middle. The CDR3 totals 12 residues. CDR1 and CDR2 from the germline V gene are MNHNS and SASEGT. Remarks on this clonotype: The target antigen is unknown.

TCRdb re-called the RT-PCR reads with MiXCR, one entry per CDR3 protein. The sample holds 650,000 or so distinct CDR3 sequences, about 14% seen once. The clonotype originates from a man aged 50-59 years who received an inactivated influenza vaccine. The V and J genes are TRBV6-1 and TRBJ1-1; D remains unclear. Sequences were derived from PBMCs from blood, sampled approximately 15 days before vaccination. This CDR3 is CASSEGDQRAFF. CDR3 sequence (DNA): TGTGCCAGCAGTGAAGGAGATCAAAGGGCTTTCTTT.